This T cell receptor (beta chain) is from a study of human T cells and chemical hapten exposure. Study at large: Upper-back patches of 0.01% DPC were read at 6 days.

Regarding time point: patch test 3, about 24 weeks after DPC sensitization. Treatment meaning: therapeutic diphenylcyclopropenone sensitization with weekly scalp DPC. The starting material, unfractionated whole blood, was used for total RNA extraction. In TCRdb, the RACE reads were re-called with MiXCR into one record per CDR3 protein. Among over 80,000 distinct CDR3 sequences, approximately 11% were seen once, and the ten largest hold 1% to 1.2%. This CDR3 is 13 amino acids long. V was clipped by 4 bases and J by 13 bases; unmatched bases: 12. Looked up from germline, CDR1 is LGHDT and CDR2 is YNNKEL (reference sequence). There are a few counts of this clonotype. What it recognizes is unknown. Study-level results: The number of TCRs above 1 in 1000 frequency did not change after DPC sensitization.

The sequence was obtained from a woman aged 25 to 45 with alopecia areata. Some clones in this sample may be carry-over from other donors' samples. The rearrangement links TRBV3-1 to TRBJ1-2, with TRBD1 identical over 7 bases. The sequencing here drew on whole blood, taken in connection with sensitization to the hapten diphenylcyclopropenone (DPC). The CDR3, as DNA: TGTGCCAGCAGCCGGGACGACAGGGCACCGTGCACCTTC. Protein sequence: CASSRDDRAPCTF.